This T cell receptor (beta chain) was captured by sequencing in a study of blood T cell repertoires in COVID-19. From germline, CDR1 is SEHNR and CDR2 FQNEAQ (reference sequence). Trimming left V 0 bases short and J 3 bases short, with 11 bases between. The CDR3 extends over 15 amino acids. TCRdb keeps only in-frame clones here, not all; method: immunoSEQ multiplex PCR. This table has about 59,000 clones, about 76% appearing once. The TCR sequence derives from a woman aged 80 or older with active or convalescent COVID-19. The chain is built from TRBV7-9 and TRBJ1-2; tentatively, D is TRBD1 (5 bases). The sequencing sample was made of peripheral blood. CDR3 residues: CASSLAWGVHYGYTF. CDR3 coding DNA: TGTGCCAGCAGCTTAGCATGGGGGGTACACTATGGCTACACCTTC. Full variable domain (rest looked up from reference TRBV7-9 and TRBJ1-2): DTGVSQNPRHKITKRGQNVTFRCDPISEHNRLYWYRQTLGQGPEFLTYFQNEAQLEKSRLLSDRFSAERPKGSFSTLEIQRTEQGDSAMYLCASSLAWGVHYGYTFGSGTRLTVV.